This T cell receptor (beta chain) was sequenced in a study of shared clonotypes between healthy human individuals. Overall study: The cohort comprised a couple of women and a few men. Their ages spanned 18 to 49 years.

Study-wide findings and caveats: Estimated richness was generally greater in naive than memory subsets. Relative to their counterparts shared across all four donors, non-shared clonotypes exhibited diminished generation probabilities.

The germline V gene has CDR1 KGHSH and CDR2 LQKENI. V was shortened by 4 bases and J by 0 bases, with 6 bases between the two germline ends. This CDR3 spans 13 amino acids. About this clone itself: Antigen unknown.

Assay: immunoSEQ multiplex PCR; the TCRdb copy retains only in-frame clones and omits some. The sample lists around 720,000 clones; approximately 73% were seen once. Sequences were obtained from memory CD4+ T cells sorted from blood. Stated subset: CD45RA-negative fraction. The V and J genes are TRBV18 and TRBJ1-1; D gene uncertain. The clonotype comes from a woman in her twenties or thirties in good health. Here the CDR3 reads CASSREVNTEAFF. DNA of the CDR3: TGTGCCAGCTCACGGGAAGTGAACACTGAAGCTTTCTTT.